Shown below are 21 T cell receptor beta chains from a single sample sequenced in a study of T cells expressing NK-cell markers. TCRdb reprocessed the 5' RACE reads and keeps a single row for each CDR3 protein, giving no DNA. The table for this sample gives hundreds of thousands of distinct CDR3 sequences. Sequenced sample: blood T cells: a sorted CD56 or NKG2C T cell subset, CD4+ or CD8+ T cells, or bulk PBMC T cells (not recorded which). These receptors were obtained from a man between 18 and 35 years old in good health.

The rearrangement uses TRBV20-1 and TRBJ2-3; the TRBD2 assignment by TCRdb is unverifiable without DNA. CDR1 DFQATT and CDR2 SNEGSKA come from the germline V gene (reference sequence). This CDR3 contains 16 residues. CDR3 protein: CSARPGSPGTTDTQYF.

This sequence joins TRBV20-1 and TRBJ1-1. Per germline, CDR1 DFQATT and CDR2 SNEGSKA (reference sequence). This CDR3 is 14 amino acids long. CDR3 loop: CSATTPGRDTEAFF.

This sequence joins TRBV29-1 and TRBJ2-7; TCRdb proposes TRBD2, but this gene call is untestable without DNA. CDR3 length: 14 residues. Germline V lookup: CDR1 SQVTM, CDR2 ANQGSEA. The CDR3: CSVGKGTSGYEQYF.

The V and J genes are TRBV7-2 and TRBJ2-5; TCRdb returns TRBD2, unconfirmable since there is no DNA. The CDR3 is made up of 16 amino acids. The germline CDR1 and CDR2 sequences are SGHTA and FQGNSA. The CDR3 here is CASRDLGGLYQETQYF.

The genes are TRBV11-3 and TRBJ2-1; TCRdb calls TRBD2, which cannot be checked without DNA. The germline V gene encodes CDR1 SGHNT and CDR2 YENEEA. The CDR3 is made up of 16 amino acids. The CDR3 loop reads CASSMTSGGPYNEQFF.

The V gene is TRBV11-2, the J gene TRBJ2-2. CDR1 and CDR2 (germline): SGHAT, FQNNGV. This CDR3 is built from 16 residues. CDR3 in amino acids: CASSSPLTFRDGELFF.

The CDR3 loop reads CAISESWRTGGADTQYF. This chain uses TRBV10-3 with TRBJ2-3; TCRdb calls TRBD1, which cannot be checked without DNA. This CDR3 comprises 17 residues. Germline V gene data show CDR1 as ENHRY and CDR2 as SYGVKD.

The rearrangement uses TRBV6-1 and TRBJ2-1; absent DNA, TCRdb's TRBD2 call cannot be checked. CDR1 is MNHNS, CDR2 SASEGT, per germline. The CDR3 spans 13 residues. CDR3 sequence: CASRGLAGYEQFF.

J is TRBJ1-1 and V is TRBV20-1. The V gene's germline CDR1 is DFQATT and CDR2 SNEGSKA (reference sequence). CDR3 size: 13 residues. The CDR3 here is CSALGIMNTEAFF.

The rearrangement joins TRBV25-1 to TRBJ1-2. The CDR3 extends over 11 amino acids. Germline assignment: CDR1 MGHDK and CDR2 SYGVNS. CDR3 in amino acids: CASMSNYGYTF.

This chain joins TRBV12-3 or TRBV12-4 and TRBJ2-5; TCRdb's D call, TRBD2, is unchecked because there is no DNA. The CDR3 has 15 residues. The CDR3 loop reads CASSLARREEETQYF.

The chain recombines TRBV7-6 with TRBJ2-1; TCRdb outputs TRBD1, but without DNA this stays unchecked. The germline gives CDR1 SGHVS, CDR2 FNYEAQ. The CDR3 runs 14 residues. The CDR3 is CASSLDPGDNEQFF.

The rearrangement joins TRBV7-2 to TRBJ2-5; TCRdb returns TRBD2, unconfirmable since there is no DNA. CDR3 length: 15 amino acids. Germline loops: CDR1 SGHTA, CDR2 FQGNSA. CDR3 protein: CASSLQRTPQETQYF.

J is TRBJ2-7 and V is TRBV19; TCRdb lists TRBD2, though no DNA is available to test this call. This CDR3 is 14 amino acids long. The germline CDR1 and CDR2 sequences are LNHDA and SQIVND (reference sequence). The CDR3 here is CASRLAGGRDEQYF.

J is TRBJ2-5 and V is TRBV7-2; TCRdb's assignment of TRBD2 cannot be checked, as there is no DNA. The CDR3 is made up of 15 amino acids. Germline assignment: CDR1 SGHTA and CDR2 FQGNSA. The CDR3 protein is CASTDSGTPRETQYF.

The chain carries TRBV28 and TRBJ2-5; no DNA is available, so the TRBD1 call from TCRdb remains unchecked. The CDR3 sequence is 16 residues long. Germline V gene lookup returns CDR1 MDHEN and CDR2 SYDVKM. The CDR3 spells CASSSRDRKERETQYF.

The chain employs TRBV12-3 or TRBV12-4 and TRBJ1-1. The CDR3 extends over 11 amino acids. CDR3 sequence: CASSFRQEAFF.

The chain recombines TRBV4-2 with TRBJ2-2. The germline V gene encodes CDR1 LGHNA and CDR2 YNFKEQ. This CDR3 has 15 amino acids. CDR3 loop: CASSQSLASTGELFF.

The V gene is TRBV20-1, the J gene TRBJ1-2; TCRdb calls TRBD1, which cannot be checked without DNA. The germline gives CDR1 DFQATT, CDR2 SNEGSKA (reference sequence). CDR3 length equals 16 residues. The CDR3 sequence: CSARSDRRREGYGYTF.

The genes are TRBV10-3 and TRBJ2-5. This CDR3 contains 11 residues. CDR1 and CDR2 from the germline V gene are ENHRY and SYGVKD. The CDR3 reads CATAGEETQYF.

The chain combines TRBV3-1 with TRBJ2-5; the TCRdb call, TRBD2, lacks DNA for checking. Germline CDR1 LGHDT, CDR2 YNNKEL (reference sequence). There are 15 residues in the CDR3. The CDR3 loop reads CASSQEASDGETQYF.